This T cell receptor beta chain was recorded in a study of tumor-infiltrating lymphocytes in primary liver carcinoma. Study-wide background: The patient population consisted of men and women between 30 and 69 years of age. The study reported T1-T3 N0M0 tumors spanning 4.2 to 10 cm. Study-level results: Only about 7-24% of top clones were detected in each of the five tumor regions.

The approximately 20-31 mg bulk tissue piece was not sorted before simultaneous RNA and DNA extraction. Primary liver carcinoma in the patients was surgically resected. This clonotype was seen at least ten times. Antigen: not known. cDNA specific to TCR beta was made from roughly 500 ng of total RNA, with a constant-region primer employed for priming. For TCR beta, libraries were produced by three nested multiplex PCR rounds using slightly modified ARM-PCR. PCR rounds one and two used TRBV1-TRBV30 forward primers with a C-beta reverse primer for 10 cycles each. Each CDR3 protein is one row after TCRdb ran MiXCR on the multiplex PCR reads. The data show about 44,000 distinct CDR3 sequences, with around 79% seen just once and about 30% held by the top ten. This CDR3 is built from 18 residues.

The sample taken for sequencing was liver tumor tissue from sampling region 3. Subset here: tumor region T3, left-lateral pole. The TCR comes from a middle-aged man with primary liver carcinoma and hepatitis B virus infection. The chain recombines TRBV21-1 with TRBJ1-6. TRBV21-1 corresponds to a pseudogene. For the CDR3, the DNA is TGTGCCAGCAGCAAAGAAGGGCAGGCTACCCTAAAAAATTCACCCCTCCACTTT. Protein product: CASSKEGQATLKNSPLHF.